This T cell receptor (beta chain) was identified in a study of cytomegalovirus exposure and HLA in healthy donors. CDR1 LNHDA and CDR2 SQIVND come from the germline V gene (reference sequence). V shed 4 bases and J shed 10 bases, with 17 bases lying between them. The CDR3 runs to 14 residues. Regarding this clone: Its antigen is still unknown.

PCR amplification relied on 60 Vbeta primers (plus 13 Jbeta primers). Assay used: immunoSEQ multiplex PCR; TCRdb lists only in-frame clones, some missing. Of some 210,000 clones in the sample, around 73% are singletons; the top ten hold approximately 3.9%. General study results and limits: When analyzed later, the rates of TCR association showed variation by HLA locus, with DRB1 the most and HLA-C the fewest. An analysis that was carried out later associated 16,000 or so TCR beta sequences with HLA alleles at 0.05 false discovery rate. In a later analysis, the majority of CMV-associated beta chains seemingly showed HLA restriction. Researchers reported in a later analysis that a missense DCLRE1C variant was tied to TCR beta V- and J-gene trimming.

This clonotype was sampled from a male donor in good health and CMV-seronegative. Specimen: PBMCs. The rearrangement joins TRBV19 to TRBJ2-1; weak D call: TRBD1 (6 bases). In nucleotides, the CDR3 is TGTGCCAGTAGTACCGCAGAACCAGGGGTCGAGCAGTTCTTC. It encodes CASSTAEPGVEQFF. Together with reference TRBV19 and TRBJ2-1, the CDR3 gives the full variable domain: DGGITQSPKYLFRKEGQNVTLSCEQNLNHDAMYWYRQDPGQGLRLIYYSQIVNDFQKGDIAEGYSVSREKKESFPLTVTSAQKNPTAFYLCASSTAEPGVEQFFGPGTRLTVL.